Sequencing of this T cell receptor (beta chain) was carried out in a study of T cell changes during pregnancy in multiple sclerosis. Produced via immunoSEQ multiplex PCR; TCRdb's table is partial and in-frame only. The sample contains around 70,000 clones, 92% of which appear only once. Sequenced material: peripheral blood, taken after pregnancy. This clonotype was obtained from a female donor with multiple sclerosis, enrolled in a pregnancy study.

This chain's CDR3 is CASSRDRSGNTEAFF. CDR3 in DNA: TGCGCCAGCAGCCGGGACAGGTCCGGGAACACTGAAGCTTTCTTT. The chain combines TRBV5-1 with TRBJ1-1; TRBD1 aligns across 8 bases. The CDR3 consists of 15 residues. Germline-derived CDR1 and CDR2 are SGHRS and YFSETQ. Trimming took 4 bases from V and 1 from J; bases not matched to a gene: 6.